The clone carrying this TCR beta chain was observed a few times. Its antigen is still unknown. The data belong to a study of T cells after yellow fever vaccination. Overall study results and limits: Secondary responses were weaker yet peaked faster, day 5 versus 15.

The TCR cDNA carried a universal primer site and UMIs from 5'RACE template switching. TCRdb recomputed calls from the 5' RACE reads with MiXCR, one row per CDR3 protein. The table shows some 290,000 distinct CDR3 sequences, with around 11% occurring only once. The CDR3 loop spans 12 amino acids. Germline values: CDR1 MNHNY, CDR2 SVGAGI (reference sequence). V shed 6 bases and J shed 6 bases, with 9 bases lying between them. The sequences come from CD4+ T cells sorted from PBMCs, collected 45 days after the yellow fever booster vaccination. The chain is built from TRBV6-6 and TRBJ1-5; no definite D call. This TCR came from a man between 18 and 35 years old who received the YFV17D yellow fever vaccine. The CDR3 DNA reads as TGTGCCAGCAGAACCGATAGTCAGCCCCAGCATTTT. Translating it yields CASRTDSQPQHF.